These T cell receptor beta chains were read from a single sample in a study of T cell changes during pregnancy in multiple sclerosis. Data came from immunoSEQ multiplex PCR; TCRdb stores just in-frame clones and leaves some out. This table has some 59,000 clones, around 90% appearing once. Sequenced here: peripheral blood, sampled in the third trimester of pregnancy. The receptor set was obtained from a female donor in good health, enrolled as a control in a pregnancy study. Each CDR3 is given with its conserved first and last residue. The D gene is left open where the match is weak. Clone sizes are given selectively: once, few, many, or a class where the clone is expanded.

.,TRBV14,TRBD1,14,TRBJ1-2,CASSPGQGVAGYTF,TGTGCCAGCAGCCCCGGACAGGGGGTAGCGGGCTACACCTTC
few,TRBV30,.,11,TRBJ1-5,CAWDIGQGQHF,TGTGCCTGGGACATCGGGCAGGGCCAGCATTTT
once,TRBV7-2,.,15,TRBJ1-4,CASSPGLRGNEKLFF,TGTGCCAGCAGCCCAGGTTTGCGGGGTAATGAAAAACTGTTTTTT
.,TRBV4-1,TRBD2,14,TRBJ2-2,CASSLSGSVGELFF,TGCGCCAGCAGCCTGAGCGGGAGCGTCGGGGAGCTGTTTTTT
.,TRBV19,.,15,TRBJ2-1,CASSVLPVGSNEQFF,TGTGCCAGTAGCGTACTACCCGTGGGTTCGAATGAGCAGTTCTTC
.,TRBV29-1,TRBD1,13,TRBJ2-5,CSVGTGGQETQYF,TGCAGCGTAGGGACAGGGGGGCAAGAGACCCAGTACTTC
.,TRBV19,TRBD2,14,TRBJ2-3,CASSMLAGEDTQYF,TGTGCCAGTAGTATGCTAGCGGGAGAGGATACGCAGTATTTT
.,TRBV9,.,16,TRBJ1-2,CASSVFWRGARGGYTF,TGTGCCAGCAGCGTATTTTGGAGGGGCGCCCGAGGTGGCTACACCTTC
.,TRBV5-6,.,12,TRBJ1-1,CASSLSYTEAFF,TGTGCCAGCAGCTTGTCATACACTGAAGCTTTCTTT
.,TRBV9,TRBD2,20,TRBJ2-2,CASSPRTSGGPVSGGGELFF,TGTGCCAGCAGCCCTAGGACTAGCGGGGGGCCTGTCTCCGGTGGCGGGGAGCTGTTTTTT